One T cell receptor (beta chain) is described in this entry. Its antigen is unknown. CDR3 length: 13 residues. Germline-derived CDR1 and CDR2 are SGHTA and FQGTGA. V shed 2 bases and J shed 4 bases, with 5 bases lying between them. The time point was: week 3, after first cycle of checkpoint inhibitor. TIE cells were CD3+ CD4- CD8+ CD45RA- CD45RO-high CD27- CCR7- memory T cells. Samples come from before therapy and from week 3 after the first blockade cycle. At 12 weeks after first infusion, RECIST 1.1 defined response for most patients. This entry comes from a study of blood T cell dynamics during melanoma immunotherapy. As for the study in general: First-line therapy was either pembrolizumab or nivolumab with ipilimumab for metastatic melanoma. Regarding the study as a whole: Whether repertoire-driving clones were melanoma-specific could not be determined. Immune-effector CD8+ cells best matched cell-free DNA CDR3 sequences and were most clonal.

The protocol was immunoSEQ multiplex PCR, while the TCRdb copy is restricted to in-frame clones and leaves out a portion. This table has 2,000 or so clones, around 76% appearing once. The receptor comes from a human donor with melanoma. This material consisted of CD8+ T cells from blood, taken from a patient treated with checkpoint blockade. The rearrangement joins TRBV7-3 to TRBJ2-2; D is ambiguous. CDR3 in DNA: TGTGCCAGCAGCTTACTCCCCACCGGGGAGCTGTTTTTT. Protein product: CASSLLPTGELFF. Based on the CDR3 plus reference TRBV7-3 and TRBJ2-2, the full variable domain is GAGVSQTPSNKVTEKGKYVELRCDPISGHTALYWYRQSLGQGPEFLIYFQGTGAADDSGLPNDRFFAVRPEGSVSTLKIQRTERGDSAVYLCASSLLPTGELFFGEGSRLTVL.